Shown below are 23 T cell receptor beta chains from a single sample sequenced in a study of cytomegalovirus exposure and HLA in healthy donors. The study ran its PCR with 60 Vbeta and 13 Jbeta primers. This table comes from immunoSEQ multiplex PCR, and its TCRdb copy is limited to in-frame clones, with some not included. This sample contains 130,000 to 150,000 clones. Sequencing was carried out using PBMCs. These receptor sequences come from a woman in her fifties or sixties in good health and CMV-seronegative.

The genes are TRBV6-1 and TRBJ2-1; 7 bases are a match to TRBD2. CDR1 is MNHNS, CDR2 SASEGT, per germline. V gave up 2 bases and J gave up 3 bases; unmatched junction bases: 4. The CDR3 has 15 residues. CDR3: CASSELGGYYNEQFF. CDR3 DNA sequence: TGTGCCAGCAGTGAACTCGGGGGGTACTACAATGAGCAGTTCTTC.

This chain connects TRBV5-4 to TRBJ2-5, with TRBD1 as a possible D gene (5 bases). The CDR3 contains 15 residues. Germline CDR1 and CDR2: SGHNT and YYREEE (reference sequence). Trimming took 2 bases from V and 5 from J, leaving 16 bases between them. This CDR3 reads CASSFTWGLRETQYF. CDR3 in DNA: TGTGCCAGCAGCTTTACCTGGGGCTTACGGGAGACCCAGTACTTC.

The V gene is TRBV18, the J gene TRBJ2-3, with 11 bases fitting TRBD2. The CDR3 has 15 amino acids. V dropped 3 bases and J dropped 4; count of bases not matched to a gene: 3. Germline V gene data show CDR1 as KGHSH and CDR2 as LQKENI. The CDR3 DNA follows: TGTGCCAGCTCACCGATAGCGGGAGGGTCAGATACGCAGTATTTT. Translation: CASSPIAGGSDTQYF. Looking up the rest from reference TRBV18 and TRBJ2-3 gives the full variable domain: NAGVMQNPRHLVRRRGQEARLRCSPMKGHSHVYWYRQLPEEGLKFMVYLQKENIIDESGMPKERFSAEFPKEGPSILRIQQVVRGDSAAYFCASSPIAGGSDTQYFGPGTRLTVL.

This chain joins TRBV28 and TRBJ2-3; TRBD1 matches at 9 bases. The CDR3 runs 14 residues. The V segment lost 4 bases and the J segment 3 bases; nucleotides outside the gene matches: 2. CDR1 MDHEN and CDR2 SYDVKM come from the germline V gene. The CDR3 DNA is TGTGCCAGCAGTTCCGGGACAGGGACAGATACGCAGTATTTT. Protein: CASSSGTGTDTQYF.

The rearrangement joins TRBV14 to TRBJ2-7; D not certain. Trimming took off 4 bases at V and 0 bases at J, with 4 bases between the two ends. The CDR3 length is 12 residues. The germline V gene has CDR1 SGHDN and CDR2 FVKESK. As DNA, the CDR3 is TGTGCCAGCAGCCTCAGCTCCTACGAGCAGTACTTC. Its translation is CASSLSSYEQYF. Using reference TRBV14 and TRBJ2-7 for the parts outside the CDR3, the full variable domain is EAGVTQFPSHSVIEKGQTVTLRCDPISGHDNLYWYRRVMGKEIKFLLHFVKESKQDESGMPNNRFLAERTGGTYSTLKVQPAELEDSGVYFCASSLSSYEQYFGPGTRLTVT.

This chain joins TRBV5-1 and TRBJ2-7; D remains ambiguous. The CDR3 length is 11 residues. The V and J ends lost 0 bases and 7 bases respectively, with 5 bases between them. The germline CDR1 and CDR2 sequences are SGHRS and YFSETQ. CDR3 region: CASSLGPEQYF. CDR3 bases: TGCGCCAGCAGCTTGGGTCCTGAGCAGTACTTC.

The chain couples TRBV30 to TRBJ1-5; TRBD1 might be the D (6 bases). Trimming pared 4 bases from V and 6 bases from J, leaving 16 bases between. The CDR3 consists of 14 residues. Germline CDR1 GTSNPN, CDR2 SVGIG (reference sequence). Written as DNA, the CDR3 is TGTGCCTGGACCACGGGGGGCGCGGGTCAGCCCCAGCATTTT. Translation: CAWTTGGAGQPQHF.

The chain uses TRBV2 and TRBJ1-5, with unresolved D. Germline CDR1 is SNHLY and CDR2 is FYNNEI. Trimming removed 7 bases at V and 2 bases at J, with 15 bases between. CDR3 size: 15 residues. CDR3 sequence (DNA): TGTGCCAGCATGGAGGAGGGCGTAGGCAATCAGCCCCAGCATTTT. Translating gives CASMEEGVGNQPQHF. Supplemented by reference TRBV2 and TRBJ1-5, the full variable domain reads EPEVTQTPSHQVTQMGQEVILRCVPISNHLYFYWYRQILGQKVEFLVSFYNNEISEKSEIFDDQFSVERPDGSNFTLKIRSTKLEDSAMYFCASMEEGVGNQPQHFGDGTRLSIL.

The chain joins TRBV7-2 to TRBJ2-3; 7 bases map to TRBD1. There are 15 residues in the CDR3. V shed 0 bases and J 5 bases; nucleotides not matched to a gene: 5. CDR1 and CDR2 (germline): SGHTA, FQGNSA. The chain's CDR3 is CASSLAGQFLDTQYF. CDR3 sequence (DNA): TGTGCCAGCAGCTTAGCGGGACAGTTCTTAGATACGCAGTATTTT.

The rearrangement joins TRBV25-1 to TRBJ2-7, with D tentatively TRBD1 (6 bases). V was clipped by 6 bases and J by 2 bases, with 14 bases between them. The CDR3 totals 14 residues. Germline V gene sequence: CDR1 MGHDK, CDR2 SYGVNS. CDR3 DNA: TGTGCCAGCAGCGATGACAGGAACGCCTACGAGCAGTACTTC. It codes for CASSDDRNAYEQYF.

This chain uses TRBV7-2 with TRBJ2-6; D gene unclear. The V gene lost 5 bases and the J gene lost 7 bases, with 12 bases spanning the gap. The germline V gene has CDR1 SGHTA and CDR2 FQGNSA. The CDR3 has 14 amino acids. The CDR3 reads CASSPILAANVLTF. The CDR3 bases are TGTGCCAGCAGCCCGATTTTGGCAGCCAACGTCCTGACTTTC.

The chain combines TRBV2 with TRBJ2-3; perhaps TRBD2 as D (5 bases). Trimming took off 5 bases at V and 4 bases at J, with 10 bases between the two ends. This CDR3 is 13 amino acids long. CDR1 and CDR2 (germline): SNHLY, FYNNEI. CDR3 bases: TGTGCCAGCAGTACCGGACTGGCAGATACGCAGTATTTT. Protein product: CASSTGLADTQYF.

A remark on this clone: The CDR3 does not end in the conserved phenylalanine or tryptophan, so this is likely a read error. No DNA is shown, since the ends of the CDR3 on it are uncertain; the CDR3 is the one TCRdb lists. The CDR3 here is CASLDRGVII. The rearrangement links TRBV18 to TRBJ1-1; TRBD1 reflects the table's D call only, with no check against the DNA. Termini included, the CDR3 measures 10 amino acids. The V gene's germline CDR1 is KGHSH and CDR2 LQKENI.

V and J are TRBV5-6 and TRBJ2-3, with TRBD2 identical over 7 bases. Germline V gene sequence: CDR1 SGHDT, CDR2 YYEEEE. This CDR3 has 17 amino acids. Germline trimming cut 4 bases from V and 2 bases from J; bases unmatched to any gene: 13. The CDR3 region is CASSSPVLAAHTDTQYF. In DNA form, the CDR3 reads TGTGCCAGCAGCAGCCCGGTGCTAGCGGCTCACACAGATACGCAGTATTTT.

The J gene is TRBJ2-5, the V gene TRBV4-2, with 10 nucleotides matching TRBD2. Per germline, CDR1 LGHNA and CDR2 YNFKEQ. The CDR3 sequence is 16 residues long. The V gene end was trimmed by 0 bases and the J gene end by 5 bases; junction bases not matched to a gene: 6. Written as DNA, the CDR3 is TGTGCCAGCAGCCAAGATGGAGCGGGGGGGCTGGAGACCCAGTACTTC. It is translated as CASSQDGAGGLETQYF.

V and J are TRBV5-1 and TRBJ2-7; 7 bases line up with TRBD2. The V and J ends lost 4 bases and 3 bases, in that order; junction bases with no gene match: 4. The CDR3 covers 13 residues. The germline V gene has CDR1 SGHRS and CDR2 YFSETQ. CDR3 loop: CASSPTGGYEQYF. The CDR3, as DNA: TGCGCCAGCAGCCCGACGGGGGGCTACGAGCAGTACTTC.

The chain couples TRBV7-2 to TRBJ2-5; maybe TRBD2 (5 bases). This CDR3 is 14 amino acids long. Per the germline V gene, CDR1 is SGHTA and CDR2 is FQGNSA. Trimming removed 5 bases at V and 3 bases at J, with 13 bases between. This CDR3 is CASSNSGSKETQYF. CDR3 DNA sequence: TGTGCCAGCAGCAACAGCGGTTCTAAAGAGACCCAGTACTTC.

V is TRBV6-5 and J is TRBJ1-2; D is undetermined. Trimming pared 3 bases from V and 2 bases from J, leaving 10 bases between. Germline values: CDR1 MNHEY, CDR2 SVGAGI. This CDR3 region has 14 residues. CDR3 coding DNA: TGTGCCAGCAGTTATGGCGACTTGAACTATGGCTACACCTTC. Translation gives CASSYGDLNYGYTF.

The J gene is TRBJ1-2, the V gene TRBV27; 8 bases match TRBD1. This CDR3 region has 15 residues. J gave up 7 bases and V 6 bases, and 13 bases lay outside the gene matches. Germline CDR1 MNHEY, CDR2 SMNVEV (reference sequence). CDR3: CASRRQGTPRVGYTF. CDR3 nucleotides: TGTGCCAGCAGAAGACAGGGGACCCCCCGGGTTGGCTACACCTTC.

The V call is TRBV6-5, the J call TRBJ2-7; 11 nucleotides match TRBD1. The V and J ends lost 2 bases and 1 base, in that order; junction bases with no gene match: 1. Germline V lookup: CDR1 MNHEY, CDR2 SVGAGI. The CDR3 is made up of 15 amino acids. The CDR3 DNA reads TGTGCCAGCAGTTACGGACAGGGGGCTTCCTACGAGCAGTACTTC. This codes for CASSYGQGASYEQYF.

CDR3 DNA sequence: TGTGCCGTGGCAGGGGGAGGTGGGAACACTGAAGCTTTCTTT. Residues: CAVAGGGGNTEAFF. The J gene is TRBJ1-1, the V gene TRBV10-3; 7 nucleotides line up with TRBD1. With 11 bases clipped from V and 1 base from J, the junction kept 10 bases outside the gene matches. Germline V lookup: CDR1 ENHRY, CDR2 SYGVKD. The CDR3 contains 14 residues.

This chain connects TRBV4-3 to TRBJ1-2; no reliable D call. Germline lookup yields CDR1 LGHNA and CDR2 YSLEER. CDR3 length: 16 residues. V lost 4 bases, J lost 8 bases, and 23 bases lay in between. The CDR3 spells CASSLGLTKNTEGYTF. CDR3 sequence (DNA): TGCGCCAGCAGCCTAGGACTGACAAAGAATACGGAAGGCTACACCTTC.

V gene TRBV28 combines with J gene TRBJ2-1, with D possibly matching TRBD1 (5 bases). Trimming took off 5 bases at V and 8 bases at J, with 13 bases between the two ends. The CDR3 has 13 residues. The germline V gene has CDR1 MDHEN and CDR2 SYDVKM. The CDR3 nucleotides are TGTGCCAGCAGTCGACAGTCTATTGATGAGCAGTTCTTC. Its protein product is CASSRQSIDEQFF.